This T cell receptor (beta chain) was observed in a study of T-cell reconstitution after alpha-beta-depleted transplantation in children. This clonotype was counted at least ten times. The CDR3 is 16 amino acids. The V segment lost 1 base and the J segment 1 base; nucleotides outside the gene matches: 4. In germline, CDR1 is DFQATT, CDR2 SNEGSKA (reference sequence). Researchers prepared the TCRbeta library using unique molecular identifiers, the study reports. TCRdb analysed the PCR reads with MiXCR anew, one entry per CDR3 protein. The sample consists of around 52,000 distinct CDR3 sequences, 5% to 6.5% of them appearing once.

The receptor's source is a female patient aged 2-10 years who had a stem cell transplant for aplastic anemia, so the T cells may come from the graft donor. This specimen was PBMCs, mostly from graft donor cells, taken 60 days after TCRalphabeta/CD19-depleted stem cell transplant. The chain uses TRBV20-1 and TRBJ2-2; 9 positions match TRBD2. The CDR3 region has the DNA TGCAGTGCTAGAGTTAGCGGGAGAGGGAACACCGGGGAGCTGTTTTTT. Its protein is CSARVSGRGNTGELFF.